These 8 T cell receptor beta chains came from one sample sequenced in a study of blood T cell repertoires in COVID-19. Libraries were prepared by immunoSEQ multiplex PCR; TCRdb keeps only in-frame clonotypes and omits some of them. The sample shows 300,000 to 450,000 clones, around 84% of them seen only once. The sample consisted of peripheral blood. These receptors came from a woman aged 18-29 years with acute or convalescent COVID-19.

The CDR3 region is CSVRDRLSTDTQYF. The CDR3 DNA sequence: TGCAGCGTGAGGGACAGGCTGAGCACAGATACGCAGTATTTT. V gene TRBV29-1 combines with J gene TRBJ2-3; 8 nucleotides align to TRBD1. Germline loops: CDR1 SQVTM, CDR2 ANQGSEA. The length of the CDR3 is 14 residues. J lost 0 bases, V lost 6 bases, and 5 bases had no gene match.

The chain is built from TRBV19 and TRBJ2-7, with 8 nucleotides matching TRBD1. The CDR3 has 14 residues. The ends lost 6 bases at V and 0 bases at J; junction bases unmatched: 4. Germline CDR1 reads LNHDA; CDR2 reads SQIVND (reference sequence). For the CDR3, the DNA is TGTGCCAGTAGCCTTGGACAGGGCTCCTACGAGCAGTACTTC. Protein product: CASSLGQGSYEQYF.

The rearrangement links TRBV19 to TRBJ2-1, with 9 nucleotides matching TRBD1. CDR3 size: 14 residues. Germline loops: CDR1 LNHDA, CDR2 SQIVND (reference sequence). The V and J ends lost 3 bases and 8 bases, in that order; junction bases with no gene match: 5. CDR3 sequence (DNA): TGTGCCAGTAGTATGGCGACAGGGGGGCATGAGCAGTTCTTC. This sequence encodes CASSMATGGHEQFF.

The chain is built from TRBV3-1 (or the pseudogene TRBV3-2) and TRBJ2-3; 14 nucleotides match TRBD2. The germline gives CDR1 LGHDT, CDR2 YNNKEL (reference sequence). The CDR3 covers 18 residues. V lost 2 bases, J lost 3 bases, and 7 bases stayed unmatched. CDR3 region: CASSQTGTSGSGTDTQYF. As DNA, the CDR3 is TGTGCCAGCAGCCAAACGGGGACTAGCGGGAGTGGGACAGATACGCAGTATTTT.

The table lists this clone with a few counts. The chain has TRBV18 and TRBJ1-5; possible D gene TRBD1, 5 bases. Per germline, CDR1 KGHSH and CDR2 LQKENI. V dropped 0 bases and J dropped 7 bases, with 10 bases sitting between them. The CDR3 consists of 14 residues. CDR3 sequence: CASSPPGGKQPQHF. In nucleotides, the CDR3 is TGTGCCAGCTCACCACCGGGGGGGAAGCAGCCCCAGCATTTT.

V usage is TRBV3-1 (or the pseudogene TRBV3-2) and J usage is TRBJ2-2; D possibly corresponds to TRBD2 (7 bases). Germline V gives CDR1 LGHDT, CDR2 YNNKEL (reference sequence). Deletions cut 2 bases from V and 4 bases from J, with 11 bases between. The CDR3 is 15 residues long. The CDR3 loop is CASSQRGRGTGELFF. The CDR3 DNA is TGTGCCAGCAGCCAAAGGGGGAGGGGCACCGGGGAGCTGTTTTTT.

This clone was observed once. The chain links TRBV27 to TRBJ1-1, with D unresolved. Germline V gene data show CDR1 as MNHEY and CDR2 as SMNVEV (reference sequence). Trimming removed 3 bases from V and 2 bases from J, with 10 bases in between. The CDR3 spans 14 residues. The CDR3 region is CASSFRAGNTEAFF. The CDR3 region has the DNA TGTGCCAGCAGTTTTCGTGCAGGTAACACTGAAGCTTTCTTT.

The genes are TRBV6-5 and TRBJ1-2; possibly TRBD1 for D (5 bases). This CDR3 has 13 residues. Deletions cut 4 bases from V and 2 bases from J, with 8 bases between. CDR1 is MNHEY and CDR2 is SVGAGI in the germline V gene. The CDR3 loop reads CASSLGGNYGYTF. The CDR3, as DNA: TGTGCCAGCAGTTTGGGGGGAAACTATGGCTACACCTTC.